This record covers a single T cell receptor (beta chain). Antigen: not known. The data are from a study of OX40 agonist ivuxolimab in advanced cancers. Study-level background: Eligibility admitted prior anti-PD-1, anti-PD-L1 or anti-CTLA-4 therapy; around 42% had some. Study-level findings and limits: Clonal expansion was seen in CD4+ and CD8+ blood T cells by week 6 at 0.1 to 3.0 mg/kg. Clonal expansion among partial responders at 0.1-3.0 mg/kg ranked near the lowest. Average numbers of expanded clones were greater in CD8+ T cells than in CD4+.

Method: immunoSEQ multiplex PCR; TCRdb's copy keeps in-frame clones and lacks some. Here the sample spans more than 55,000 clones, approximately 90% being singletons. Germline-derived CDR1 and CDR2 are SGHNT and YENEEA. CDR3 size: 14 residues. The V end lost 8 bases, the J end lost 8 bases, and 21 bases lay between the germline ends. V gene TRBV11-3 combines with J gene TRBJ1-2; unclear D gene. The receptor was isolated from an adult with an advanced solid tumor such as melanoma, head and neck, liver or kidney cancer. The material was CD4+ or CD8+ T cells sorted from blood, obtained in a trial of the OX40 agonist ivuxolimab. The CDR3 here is CASSREGTARGYTF. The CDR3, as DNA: TGTGCCAGCTCTAGAGAGGGCACCGCACGAGGCTACACCTTC. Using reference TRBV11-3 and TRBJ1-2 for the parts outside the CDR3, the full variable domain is EAGVVQSPRYKIIEKKQPVAFWCNPISGHNTLYWYLQNLGQGPELLIRYENEEAVDDSQLPKDRFSAERLKGVDSTLKIQPAELGDSAVYLCASSREGTARGYTFGSGTRLTVV.